The 5 T cell receptor beta chains below all came from one sample that was sequenced in a study of blood T cell repertoires in COVID-19. Sequencing was performed with immunoSEQ multiplex PCR; in TCRdb, only in-frame clones are kept and a portion is missing. The sample shows about 73,000 clones, 80% to 85% of them seen only once. The material sequenced was peripheral blood. These receptors all come from a human donor in a cohort sampled during active COVID-19.

The rearrangement joins TRBV7-9 to TRBJ2-4, with 8 bases aligning to TRBD1. V trimming: 1 base; J trimming: 0 bases; junction bases outside the gene matches: 8. Germline V gene sequence: CDR1 SEHNR, CDR2 FQNEAQ (reference sequence). The CDR3 is made up of 18 amino acids. This CDR3 is CASSLEAGGGGAKNIQYF. The CDR3 DNA is TGTGCCAGCAGCTTAGAGGCAGGGGGCGGTGGAGCCAAAAACATTCAGTACTTC.

The J gene is TRBJ2-1, the V gene TRBV9, with D tentatively TRBD2 (5 bases). The CDR3 has 17 residues. Germline CDR1 is SGDLS and CDR2 is YYNGEE. Trimming cost V 0 bases and J 0 bases, with 13 bases left between them. CDR3 protein: CASSVGGAISSYNEQFF. CDR3 DNA: TGTGCCAGCAGCGTAGGGGGAGCGATAAGCTCCTACAATGAGCAGTTCTTC.

The chain combines TRBV11-2 with TRBJ2-3; 10 positions agree with TRBD2. The CDR3 consists of 16 residues. CDR1 and CDR2 from the germline V gene are SGHAT and FQNNGV. The V segment lost 5 bases and the J segment 4 bases; nucleotides outside the gene matches: 9. CDR3 in amino acids: CASSPYPSGGADTQYF. CDR3 nucleotide sequence: TGTGCCAGCAGCCCCTACCCCAGCGGGGGGGCAGATACGCAGTATTTT.

The rearrangement links TRBV20-1 to TRBJ2-2; 9 bases are shared with TRBD2. Germline CDR1 is DFQATT and CDR2 is SNEGSKA (reference sequence). Trimming cost V 3 bases and J 7 bases; bases outside gene matches: 12. The CDR3 consists of 16 residues. The CDR3 is CSASLVAGALGGELFF. The CDR3, as DNA: TGCAGTGCTAGTCTGGTAGCGGGGGCCCTCGGCGGGGAGCTGTTTTTT.

The gene calls are TRBV19 and TRBJ2-2; D is possibly TRBD2 (5 bases). This CDR3 is 14 amino acids long. CDR1 is LNHDA, CDR2 SQIVND, per germline (reference sequence). The V end lost 6 bases, the J end lost 4 bases, and 12 bases lay between the germline ends. The CDR3 nucleotides read TGTGCCAGTAGGGCGGGTGTACTCACCGGGGAGCTGTTTTTT. It codes for CASRAGVLTGELFF.